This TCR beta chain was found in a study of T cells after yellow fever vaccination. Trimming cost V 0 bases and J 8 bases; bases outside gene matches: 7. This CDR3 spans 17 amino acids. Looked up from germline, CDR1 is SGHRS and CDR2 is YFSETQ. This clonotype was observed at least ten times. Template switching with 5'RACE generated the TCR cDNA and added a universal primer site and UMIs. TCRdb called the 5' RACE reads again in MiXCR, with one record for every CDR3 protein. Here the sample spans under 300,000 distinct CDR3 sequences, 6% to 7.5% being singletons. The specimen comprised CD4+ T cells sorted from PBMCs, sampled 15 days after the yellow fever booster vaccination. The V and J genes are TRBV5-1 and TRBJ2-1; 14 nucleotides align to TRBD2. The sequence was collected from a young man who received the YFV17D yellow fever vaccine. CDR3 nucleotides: TGCGCCAGCAGCTTGGGGACCGGGACTAGCGGGAGCTATGAGCAGTTCTTC. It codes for CASSLGTGTSGSYEQFF.